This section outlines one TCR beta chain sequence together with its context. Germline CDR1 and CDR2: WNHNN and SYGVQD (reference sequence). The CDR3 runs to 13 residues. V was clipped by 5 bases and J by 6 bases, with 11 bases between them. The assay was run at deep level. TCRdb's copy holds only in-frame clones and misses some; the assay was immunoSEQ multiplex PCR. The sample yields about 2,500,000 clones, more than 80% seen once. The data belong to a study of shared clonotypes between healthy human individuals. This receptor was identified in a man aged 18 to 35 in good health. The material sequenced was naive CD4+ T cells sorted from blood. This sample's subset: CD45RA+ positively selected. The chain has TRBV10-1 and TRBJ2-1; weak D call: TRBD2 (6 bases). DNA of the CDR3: TGCGCCAGCAGTAGACTAGGAGGCAATGAGCAGTTCTTC. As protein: CASSRLGGNEQFF.